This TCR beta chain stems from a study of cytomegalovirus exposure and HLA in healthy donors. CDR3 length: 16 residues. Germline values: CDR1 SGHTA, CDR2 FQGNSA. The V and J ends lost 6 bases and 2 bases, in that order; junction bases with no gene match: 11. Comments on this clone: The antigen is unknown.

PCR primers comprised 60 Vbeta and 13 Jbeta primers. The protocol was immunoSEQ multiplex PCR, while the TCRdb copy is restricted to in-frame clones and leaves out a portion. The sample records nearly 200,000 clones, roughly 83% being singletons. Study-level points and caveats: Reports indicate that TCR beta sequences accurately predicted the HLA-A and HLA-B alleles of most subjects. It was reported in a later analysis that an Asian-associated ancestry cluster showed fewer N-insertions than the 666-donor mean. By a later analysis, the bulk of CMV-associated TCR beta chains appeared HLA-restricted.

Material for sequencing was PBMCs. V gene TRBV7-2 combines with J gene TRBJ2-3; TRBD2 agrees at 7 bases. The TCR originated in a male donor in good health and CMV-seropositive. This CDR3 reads CASRYSSGAATDTQYF. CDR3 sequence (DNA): TGTGCCAGCAGGTACAGCAGCGGGGCCGCCACAGATACGCAGTATTTT. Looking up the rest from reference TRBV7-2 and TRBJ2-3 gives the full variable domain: GAGVSQSPSNKVTEKGKDVELRCDPISGHTALYWYRQSLGQGLEFLIYFQGNSAPDKSGLPSDRFSAERTGGSVSTLTIQRTQQEDSAVYLCASRYSSGAATDTQYFGPGTRLTVL.